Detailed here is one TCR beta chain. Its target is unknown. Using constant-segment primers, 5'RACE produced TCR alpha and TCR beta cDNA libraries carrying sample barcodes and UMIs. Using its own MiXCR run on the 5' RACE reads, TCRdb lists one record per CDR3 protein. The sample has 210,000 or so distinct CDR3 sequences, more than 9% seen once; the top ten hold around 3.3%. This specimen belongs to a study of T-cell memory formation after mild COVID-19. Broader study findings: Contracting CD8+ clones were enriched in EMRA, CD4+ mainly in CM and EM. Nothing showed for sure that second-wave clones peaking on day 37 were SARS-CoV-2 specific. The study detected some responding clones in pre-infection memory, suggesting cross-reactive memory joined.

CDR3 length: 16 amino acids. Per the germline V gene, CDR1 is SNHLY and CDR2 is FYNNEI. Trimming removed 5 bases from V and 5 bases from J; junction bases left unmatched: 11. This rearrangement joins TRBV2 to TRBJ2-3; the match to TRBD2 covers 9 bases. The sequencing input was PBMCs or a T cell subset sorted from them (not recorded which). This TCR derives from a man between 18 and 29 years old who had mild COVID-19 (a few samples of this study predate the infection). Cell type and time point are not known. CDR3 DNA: TGTGCCAGCAGTACCCCGGGGCGGGGGGGAAGAGATACGCAGTATTTT. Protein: CASSTPGRGGRDTQYF.